This paragraph reports one TCR beta chain. This sample was taken from a study of T cell responses to AZD1222 COVID-19 vaccine. Deletions cut 0 bases from V and 1 base from J, with 14 bases between. There are 16 residues in the CDR3. CDR1 is SGHRS, CDR2 YFSETQ, per germline. Sequencing used immunoSEQ multiplex PCR; TCRdb keeps in-frame clones, though not all of them. The table records some 160,000 clones, approximately 91% of them present only once. The sequence was obtained from an adult who received the AZD1222 COVID-19 vaccine. Sequenced material: peripheral blood, taken 28 days after the second AZD1222 dose. The chain couples TRBV5-1 to TRBJ2-7; weak D call: TRBD1 (6 bases). The CDR3 sequence is CASSLASQGWSYEQYF. The CDR3 nucleotides are TGCGCCAGCAGCTTGGCGAGTCAGGGGTGGTCCTACGAGCAGTACTTC. Looking up the rest from reference TRBV5-1 and TRBJ2-7 gives the full variable domain: KAGVTQTPRYLIKTRGQQVTLSCSPISGHRSVSWYQQTPGQGLQFLFEYFSETQRNKGNFPGRFSGRQFSNSRSEMNVSTLELGDSALYLCASSLASQGWSYEQYFGPGTRLTVT.